Listed here are 26 T cell receptor beta chains from one sample, sequenced in a study of Ad26.COV2.S vaccination and SARS-CoV-2 variants (dated by TCRdb to the early 2020s). The treatment or condition label, as the study defines it: some 19 received Ad26.COV2.S at low or high dose, single or two shots; 5 received placebo; per-sample allocation not given. For vaccine and placebo recipients, the sequenced repertoires came from samples collected on day 63 after the first injection. Library generation was performed with the immunoSEQ multiplex PCR assay. TCRdb retrieved this table from immuneACCESS and kept in-frame rearrangements only. Not all clones are present; in checked studies, unresolved V genes account for under half, and no reason is known for the remainder. For this sample the table gives fewer than 500,000 clones, of which nearly 90% were detected only once. The ten largest make up about 2.7% of the sample.

Sequencing used peripheral blood, obtained in a trial of Ad26.COV2.S vaccine versus placebo. These receptors came from a person aged 18-60 years who received the Ad26.COV2.S COVID-19 vaccine or a placebo.

The rearrangement links TRBV5-1 to TRBJ1-4; D is undetermined. The germline V gene has CDR1 SGHRS and CDR2 YFSETQ. Trimming removed 0 bases at V and 3 bases at J, with 9 bases between. The CDR3 has 15 amino acids. The CDR3 loop is CASSLVEAANEKLFF. In DNA, the CDR3 is TGCGCCAGCAGCTTGGTGGAGGCCGCTAATGAAAAACTGTTTTTT.

This clone occurred once. The V call is TRBV29-1, the J call TRBJ2-2; 9 bases agree with TRBD1. The CDR3 covers 14 residues. Looked up from germline, CDR1 is SQVTM and CDR2 is ANQGSEA. Trimming took 7 bases from V and 6 from J; bases not matched to a gene: 9. The CDR3: CSASGQGGPGELFF. The CDR3 region has the DNA TGCAGCGCCTCGGGACAGGGAGGTCCCGGGGAGCTGTTTTTT.

The genes are TRBV5-1 and TRBJ1-4; a possible D gene is TRBD1 (6 bases). Germline V lookup: CDR1 SGHRS, CDR2 YFSETQ. Deletions cut 4 bases from V and 13 bases from J, with 23 bases between. The CDR3 extends over 15 amino acids. CDR3 sequence reads: CASSQGTDEWVGLFF. In DNA form, the CDR3 reads TGCGCCAGCAGCCAGGGGACGGACGAGTGGGTAGGACTGTTTTTT.

The genes are TRBV12-3 or TRBV12-4 and TRBJ2-2, with unresolved D. V was cut by 7 bases and J by 3 bases, with 3 bases left in between. This CDR3 has 11 amino acids. The CDR3 nucleotides are TGTGCCAGCAAATACACCGGGGAGCTGTTTTTT. Protein sequence: CASKYTGELFF.

This clone appeared once. The chain links TRBV7-2 to TRBJ1-2, with 9 nucleotides matching TRBD1. The V and J ends lost 1 base and 0 bases, in that order; junction bases with no gene match: 12. The germline V gene has CDR1 SGHTA and CDR2 FQGNSA. The CDR3 runs 19 residues. The CDR3 is CASSLDPQGATVPNYGYTF. The CDR3 DNA reads TGTGCCAGCAGCTTAGATCCACAGGGGGCCACGGTCCCTAACTATGGCTACACCTTC.

This clone was seen only once. The V gene is TRBV19, the J gene TRBJ2-1, with a weak D call TRBD1 (5 bases). Trimming cost V 8 bases and J 4 bases, with 12 bases left between them. Germline lookup yields CDR1 LNHDA and CDR2 SQIVND (reference sequence). The CDR3 spans 13 residues. CDR3 bases: TGTGCCAGTGCAACTCAGGGTTACAATGAGCAGTTCTTC. It yields the protein CASATQGYNEQFF.

The CDR3 sequence: CATGRRGPYNEQFF. CDR3 coding DNA: TGTGCCACCGGTCGGAGGGGTCCCTACAATGAGCAGTTCTTC. The V gene is TRBV15, the J gene TRBJ2-1; perhaps TRBD2 as D (6 bases). The V end was cut by 8 bases, the J end by 2 bases, with 13 bases between. This CDR3 is built from 14 residues. The germline gives CDR1 LNHNV, CDR2 YYDKDF (reference sequence).

V is TRBV5-1 and J is TRBJ2-2; D perhaps matches TRBD1 (5 bases). Looked up from germline, CDR1 is SGHRS and CDR2 is YFSETQ. Trimming shortened V by 5 bases and J by 2 bases, and 7 bases separated the two germline ends. This CDR3 comprises 13 residues. The CDR3 nucleotides are TGCGCCAGCAGGGACACCAACACCGGGGAGCTGTTTTTT. Encoded protein: CASRDTNTGELFF.

A remark on this clone: The identical CDR3 is also encoded by other nucleotide sequences in the sample. This chain connects TRBV28 to TRBJ1-5, with D uncertain. From germline, CDR1 is MDHEN and CDR2 SYDVKM. This CDR3 is 12 amino acids long. Trimming removed 5 bases at V and 4 bases at J, with 6 bases between. The DNA for the CDR3 is TGTGCCAGCAGTCTACTAAATCAGCCCCAGCATTTT. This translates into CASSLLNQPQHF. The variable domain in full, completed from reference TRBV28 and TRBJ1-5, reads DVKVTQSSRYLVKRTGEKVFLECVQDMDHENMFWYRQDPGLGLRLIYFSYDVKMKEKGDIPEGYSVSREKKERFSLILESASTNQTSMYLCASSLLNQPQHFGDGTRLSIL.

The rearrangement links TRBV7-9 to TRBJ2-7; perhaps TRBD1 as D (6 bases). V was pared by 3 bases and J by 4 bases, with 10 bases between. Germline V gives CDR1 SEHNR, CDR2 FQNEAQ (reference sequence). This CDR3 is 13 amino acids long. CDR3 residues: CASSFDRLYEQYF. DNA for the CDR3: TGTGCCAGCAGCTTCGACAGGTTATACGAGCAGTACTTC.

This rearrangement joins TRBV12-5 to TRBJ1-1; D is unresolved. The CDR3 contains 13 residues. In germline, CDR1 is LGHNT, CDR2 FRNRAP. V was pared by 7 bases and J by 1 base, with 10 bases between. CDR3 in amino acids: CASASTGNTEAFF. Written as DNA, the CDR3 is TGTGCTAGTGCATCCACGGGGAACACTGAAGCTTTCTTT.

V gene TRBV5-1 combines with J gene TRBJ1-2, with unresolved D. The germline V and J ends were trimmed by 7 bases and 3 bases, with 13 bases remaining between them. Germline V gives CDR1 SGHRS, CDR2 YFSETQ. The CDR3 sequence is 13 residues long. The DNA for the CDR3 is TGCGCCAGCGGGGTCGTCGGGGACTATGGCTACACCTTC. The encoded protein is CASGVVGDYGYTF.

This rearrangement joins TRBV5-1 to TRBJ2-1, with 16 bases fitting TRBD2. Germline V lookup: CDR1 SGHRS, CDR2 YFSETQ. V gave up 3 bases and J gave up 7 bases; unmatched junction bases: 7. The CDR3 spans 17 residues. This CDR3 is CASSSVPGLAGGNEQFF. The DNA of the CDR3 is TGCGCCAGCAGCTCCGTGCCGGGACTAGCGGGAGGGAATGAGCAGTTCTTC.

The sample holds one count of this clone. The J gene is TRBJ1-1, the V gene TRBV29-1; the D is unclear. The length of the CDR3 is 12 residues. Germline CDR1 reads SQVTM; CDR2 reads ANQGSEA. Trimming removed 2 bases at V and 6 bases at J, with 10 bases between. CDR3 loop: CSVEKVGAEAFF. The CDR3 coding sequence is TGCAGCGTTGAAAAGGTTGGCGCTGAAGCTTTCTTT.

V is TRBV2 and J is TRBJ2-3, with TRBD1 matching over 8 bases. The CDR3 extends over 15 amino acids. V shed 5 bases and J 1 base; nucleotides not matched to a gene: 5. The germline gives CDR1 SNHLY, CDR2 FYNNEI. The CDR3 here is CASSSPGQGTDTQYF. CDR3 in DNA: TGTGCCAGCAGTTCCCCGGGACAGGGCACAGATACGCAGTATTTT. The full variable domain, its missing parts supplied by reference TRBV2 and TRBJ2-3, is EPEVTQTPSHQVTQMGQEVILRCVPISNHLYFYWYRQILGQKVEFLVSFYNNEISEKSEIFDDQFSVERPDGSNFTLKIRSTKLEDSAMYFCASSSPGQGTDTQYFGPGTRLTVL.

This chain links TRBV4-3 with TRBJ1-1; D gene uncertain. CDR1 and CDR2 (germline): LGHNA, YSLEER. V gave up 0 bases and J gave up 0 bases, with 8 bases separating them. The CDR3 loop spans 15 amino acids. This chain's CDR3 is CASSQEARMNTEAFF. CDR3 in DNA: TGCGCCAGCAGCCAAGAGGCGAGGATGAACACTGAAGCTTTCTTT.

This clone showed up just a few times. The same CDR3 can be traced to other DNA sequences in this sample. For the CDR3, the DNA is TGTGCCAGCTCGGGACAGGCGAACACTGAAGCTTTCTTT. It translates to CASSGQANTEAFF. V and J are TRBV18 and TRBJ1-1; 8 positions match TRBD1. In germline, CDR1 is KGHSH, CDR2 LQKENI. There are 13 residues in the CDR3. Losses at the gene ends were 6 bases for V and 1 base for J; bases not matched to a gene: 1.

Worth noting for this clone: The same CDR3 also results from other DNA sequences found in this sample. The CDR3 protein is CASSLRAGELFF. The DNA for the CDR3 is TGTGCCAGCAGCCTTAGGGCCGGGGAGCTGTTTTTT. The chain links TRBV12-3 or TRBV12-4 to TRBJ2-2; unclear D gene. V was trimmed by 6 bases and J by 6 bases, leaving 8 bases between them. This CDR3 is built from 12 residues.

The chain has TRBV5-1 and TRBJ2-1; D ambiguous. Per the germline V gene, CDR1 is SGHRS and CDR2 is YFSETQ. This CDR3 is 13 amino acids long. V was cut by 1 base and J by 4 bases, with 6 bases left in between. Here the CDR3 DNA reads TGCGCCAGCAGCTTGAACGGTTACAATGAGCAGTTCTTC. This encodes CASSLNGYNEQFF.

CDR3 coding DNA: TGTGCCACCCGCGGAGAAGGGAGGGGTAATTCACCCCTCCACTTT. It translates to CATRGEGRGNSPLHF. This chain uses TRBV27 with TRBJ1-6, with D possibly matching TRBD1 (5 bases). The germline V gene has CDR1 MNHEY and CDR2 SMNVEV (reference sequence). This CDR3 spans 15 amino acids. V was trimmed by 10 bases and J by 6 bases, leaving 19 bases between them.

The chain combines TRBV6-5 with TRBJ1-2; TRBD1 aligns across 8 bases. V dropped 10 bases and J dropped 7; count of bases not matched to a gene: 17. CDR1 and CDR2 from the germline V gene are MNHEY and SVGAGI. The CDR3 runs to 15 residues. The CDR3 DNA follows: TGTGCCACCAACTCCCGGGACAGGCCGCCAGTTGGCTACACCTTC. It specifies CATNSRDRPPVGYTF.

This clone occurred once. V and J are TRBV6-5 and TRBJ1-2, with D possibly TRBD1 on 5 matching bases. This CDR3 has 14 residues. V gave up 2 bases and J gave up 8 bases, with 15 bases separating them. Looked up from germline, CDR1 is MNHEY and CDR2 is SVGAGI. CDR3 loop: CASSYSREVTGYTF. The CDR3 coding sequence is TGTGCCAGCAGTTACAGCAGGGAAGTAACGGGCTACACCTTC.

V usage is TRBV4-1 and J usage is TRBJ1-1; no clear D. Per the germline V gene, CDR1 is MGHRA and CDR2 is YSYEKL. The CDR3 loop spans 13 amino acids. With 1 base removed from V and 11 bases from J, the gap between germline ends came to 14 bases. The CDR3, as DNA: TGCGCCAGCAGCCAAGGGTTGGTCGTGGGGGCTTTCTTT. Translated, it gives CASSQGLVVGAFF.

The chain has TRBV2 and TRBJ1-1; no firm D call. V dropped 5 bases and J dropped 8 bases, with 9 bases sitting between them. CDR3 size: 11 residues. Germline CDR1 and CDR2: SNHLY and FYNNEI. The CDR3 region has the DNA TGTGCCAGCAGTAGAGGCGGCGAAGCTTTCTTT. Protein sequence: CASSRGGEAFF.

The chain joins TRBV7-2 to TRBJ2-2; the D gene is possibly TRBD2 (6 bases). Germline V gene sequence: CDR1 SGHTA, CDR2 FQGNSA. The CDR3 runs 16 residues. Trimming removed 3 bases at V and 3 bases at J, with 14 bases between. The CDR3 nucleotides are TGTGCCAGCAGCTTCGGCGGCGGGACCTACACCGGGGAGCTGTTTTTT. Amino acids: CASSFGGGTYTGELFF.

This chain uses TRBV6-6 with TRBJ1-2, with no clear D. Germline-derived CDR1 and CDR2 are MNHNY and SVGAGI (reference sequence). V lost 9 bases to trimming and J lost 2 bases, with 10 bases between them. The CDR3 totals 12 residues. CDR3 bases: TGTGCCAGTGGCCCGCAAAACTATGGCTACACCTTC. This codes for CASGPQNYGYTF.